The TCR beta chain described here comes from a study of cytomegalovirus exposure and HLA in healthy donors. Between the trimmed V and J ends, which lost 7 bases and 3 bases, there was a span of 16 bases. CDR3 length equals 16 residues. Looked up from germline, CDR1 is MDHEN and CDR2 is SYDVKM. Notes on the study in general: Another analysis was done later, and it associated approximately 15,000 TCR beta sequences with HLA alleles at 0.05 false discovery rate. Donors belonging to an Asian-associated ancestry cluster reportedly showed fewer N-insertions in productive TCRs than the 666-donor mean, according to what a later analysis found. Exclusion applied to some V segments, including TRBV6-2 and TRBV6-3, as they were indistinguishable.

Amplification used 60 Vbeta primers and 13 Jbeta primers. TCRdb's table, derived via immunoSEQ multiplex PCR, lists solely in-frame clones and lacks some. The sample contains about 140,000 clones, around 73% of which appear only once. Though probably carrying unrecorded immune exposures, donors were nominally healthy at sampling. A note on this clone: Its specificity is unknown.

The rearrangement joins TRBV28 to TRBJ1-6; no clear D. The sequencing input was PBMCs. The sequence was obtained from a woman in her 40s in good health and CMV-seronegative. CDR3 residues: CASTLGVRRYNSPLHF. The CDR3 DNA sequence: TGTGCCAGCACCCTAGGAGTCAGACGCTATAATTCACCCCTCCACTTT.